The 20 T cell receptor beta chains below were found in one sample sequenced in a study of T cells after yellow fever vaccination. From the 5' RACE reads, TCRdb called clonotypes with MiXCR, one entry per CDR3 protein. The sample contains about 340,000 distinct CDR3 sequences, roughly an eighth of which appear only once. The specimen was CD4+ T cells sorted from PBMCs, collected 15 days after the yellow fever booster vaccination. These receptors were obtained from a man in his late teens or twenties who received the YFV17D yellow fever vaccine.

The table lists this clonotype with many counts. The V and J genes are TRBV27 and TRBJ2-5, with D hard to call. The CDR3 is made up of 12 amino acids. Trimming pared 6 bases from V and 5 bases from J, leaving 10 bases between. The germline V gene has CDR1 MNHEY and CDR2 SMNVEV (reference sequence). The CDR3 loop is CASRGLEETQYF. The CDR3 DNA reads as TGTGCCAGCAGAGGGCTGGAGGAGACCCAGTACTTC.

This clonotype appeared a few times. The rearrangement joins TRBV6-1 to TRBJ1-4; no definite D call. Germline V gives CDR1 MNHNS, CDR2 SASEGT. Trimming removed 10 bases from V and 8 bases from J, with 20 bases in between. This CDR3 has 14 residues. This CDR3 reads CATGTRASGEKLFF. The CDR3 bases are TGTGCCACCGGAACCCGGGCCTCCGGGGAAAAACTGTTTTTT.

This clonotype was observed a handful of times. The chain uses TRBV6-1 and TRBJ2-5; 9 positions agree with TRBD1. This CDR3 spans 15 amino acids. Germline V gene sequence: CDR1 MNHNS, CDR2 SASEGT. The V segment lost 3 bases and the J segment 5 bases; nucleotides outside the gene matches: 7. The CDR3 bases are TGTGCCAGCAGTGACCTGGGACAGGGATATGAGACCCAGTACTTC. It yields the protein CASSDLGQGYETQYF.

The chain has TRBV12-3 or TRBV12-4 and TRBJ1-2, with D hard to call. V dropped 5 bases and J dropped 0 bases, with 10 bases sitting between them. The CDR3 runs 14 residues. The CDR3 is CASSRRTTNYGYTF. For the CDR3, the DNA is TGTGCCAGCAGTCGACGGACTACTAACTATGGCTACACCTTC.

The V and J genes are TRBV7-9 and TRBJ2-1; D might be TRBD2 (6 bases). V lost 7 bases and J 5 bases, leaving 15 bases between the germline ends. This CDR3 has 14 residues. The V gene's germline CDR1 is SEHNR and CDR2 FQNEAQ (reference sequence). CDR3 amino acids: CASTPGTLNNEQFF. CDR3 DNA sequence: TGTGCCAGCACGCCCGGGACTTTGAACAATGAGCAGTTCTTC.

This chain links TRBV5-1 with TRBJ2-4; a possible D gene is TRBD2 (5 bases). V dropped 7 bases and J dropped 14 bases, with 16 bases sitting between them. The CDR3 consists of 11 residues. The germline V gene encodes CDR1 SGHRS and CDR2 YFSETQ. CDR3 loop: CASGREGPEYF. The CDR3 DNA sequence: TGCGCCAGCGGCCGCGAGGGTCCGGAGTACTTC.

This clonotype was counted only a few times. This chain joins TRBV9 and TRBJ1-5, with D perhaps matching TRBD1 (6 bases). Germline assignment: CDR1 SGDLS and CDR2 YYNGEE. The CDR3 has 16 residues. V gave up 4 bases and J gave up 2 bases, with 16 bases separating them. The CDR3 region has the DNA TGTGCCAGCAGCCCGGGACACACAGTGGGCAATCAGCCCCAGCATTTT. This sequence encodes CASSPGHTVGNQPQHF.

This clonotype was observed a handful of times. V gene TRBV5-8 combines with J gene TRBJ2-5; D unclear. CDR3 length equals 14 residues. In germline, CDR1 is SGHTS, CDR2 YDEGEE. Trimming took off 4 bases at V and 7 bases at J, with 17 bases between the two ends. CDR3 bases: TGTGCCAGCAGCATCGCTTGGGCTTACCGGACCCAGTACTTC. Translation: CASSIAWAYRTQYF. The whole variable domain, remainder taken from reference TRBV5-8 and TRBJ2-5, is EAGVTQSPTHLIKTRGQQATLRCSPISGHTSVYWYQQALGLGLQFLLWYDEGEERNRGNFPPRFSGRQFPNYSSELNVNALELEDSALYLCASSIAWAYRTQYFGPGTRLLVL.

The chain recombines TRBV6-2 or TRBV6-3 with TRBJ1-1; 7 nucleotides align to TRBD1. The V gene's germline CDR1 is MNHEY and CDR2 SVGEGT. The CDR3 runs 14 residues. Trimming removed 8 bases from V and 0 bases from J; junction bases left unmatched: 6. The CDR3 region is CASARDSLNTEAFF. The DNA of the CDR3 is TGTGCCAGCGCCAGGGACAGTTTGAACACTGAAGCTTTCTTT.

The chain uses TRBV4-2 and TRBJ2-2; 13 nucleotides line up with TRBD2. Germline lookup yields CDR1 LGHNA and CDR2 YNFKEQ. This CDR3 has 17 amino acids. V was pared by 4 bases and J by 1 base, with 3 bases of the junction left unmatched. The CDR3 nucleotides read TGTGCCAGCAGCCCCCGGACTAGCGGGGGGAACACCGGGGAGCTGTTTTTT. Translation: CASSPRTSGGNTGELFF.

This clonotype was picked up a small number of times. In DNA form, the CDR3 reads TGTGCCAGCAGCTTAACAGTTAACCAAGAGACCCAGTACTTC. Amino acid sequence: CASSLTVNQETQYF. The V call is TRBV7-6, the J call TRBJ2-5; D unclear. The germline gives CDR1 SGHVS, CDR2 FNYEAQ. The CDR3 is 14 amino acids. V was trimmed by 2 bases and J by 0 bases, leaving 7 bases between them.

Points on this clonotype: This may stem from a read error, because a much larger clone lies one nucleotide away. The chain couples TRBV6-1 to TRBJ2-7, with D uncertain. This CDR3 has 13 amino acids. Germline CDR1 MNHNS, CDR2 SASEGT. The CDR3 is CACRKRSSYEQYV. CDR3 nucleotides: TGTGCCTGCAGGAAGAGAAGCTCCTACGAGCAGTACGTC.

There are a few counts of this clonotype. J is TRBJ2-5 and V is TRBV5-1, with 9 bases matching TRBD2. This CDR3 spans 15 amino acids. Germline values: CDR1 SGHRS, CDR2 YFSETQ. Trimming took 4 bases from V and 7 from J; bases not matched to a gene: 11. CDR3 residues: CASSTYSGGRGTQYF. As DNA, the CDR3 is TGCGCCAGCAGCACGTATAGCGGGGGTCGGGGGACCCAGTACTTC.

This clonotype was counted a few times. The V call is TRBV12-3 or TRBV12-4, the J call TRBJ1-2; D may be TRBD1 (5 bases). This CDR3 region has 13 residues. Between the trimmed V and J ends, which lost 3 bases and 4 bases, there was a span of 9 bases. The CDR3, as DNA: TGTGCCAGCAGTTTCAGGGTCCCCTATGGCTACACCTTC. This codes for CASSFRVPYGYTF.

The rearrangement links TRBV7-3 to TRBJ2-5, with D possibly called TRBD1 or TRBD2 (6 bases each). The germline V gene has CDR1 SGHTA and CDR2 FQGTGA. The CDR3 is 15 residues long. V shed 5 bases and J shed 7 bases, with 20 bases lying between them. The DNA for the CDR3 is TGTGCCAGCAGCACGCAAGGGGGATTAGCGGCGACCCAGTACTTC. Protein sequence: CASSTQGGLAATQYF.

This clonotype has at least ten counts. The J gene is TRBJ1-6, the V gene TRBV12-3 or TRBV12-4, with a possible D match to TRBD1 (6 bases). V lost 4 bases, J lost 10 bases, and 14 bases lay in between. The CDR3 contains 14 residues. Here the CDR3 reads CASSSNRVHSPLHF. CDR3 coding DNA: TGTGCCAGCAGTTCCAACAGGGTTCACTCACCCCTCCACTTT.

The table lists this clonotype with a few counts. V and J are TRBV4-3 and TRBJ2-7, with D tentatively TRBD1 (6 bases). The CDR3 covers 13 residues. Trimming removed 4 bases at V and 12 bases at J, with 19 bases between. Germline V gene lookup returns CDR1 LGHNA and CDR2 YSLEER. CDR3 protein: CASSRDVQGGMYF. CDR3 DNA: TGCGCCAGCAGCCGCGACGTACAGGGCGGTATGTACTTC.

The V call is TRBV30, the J call TRBJ2-3, with D possibly being TRBD1 (6 bases). Germline CDR1 GTSNPN, CDR2 SVGIG (reference sequence). This CDR3 contains 14 residues. Trimming cost V 2 bases and J 8 bases, with 17 bases left between them. In DNA form, the CDR3 reads TGTGCCTGGAGTCGGGACACGTACTGGGCTACGCAGTATTTT. Translating it yields CAWSRDTYWATQYF.

This clonotype turned up a few times. The CDR3 DNA is TGCGCCAGCAGCTTCCAGTCTACAGAGACCCAGTACTTC. Its translation is CASSFQSTETQYF. This chain connects TRBV5-1 to TRBJ2-5; D unclear. This CDR3 is built from 13 residues. Germline values: CDR1 SGHRS, CDR2 YFSETQ. V was shortened by 2 bases and J by 4 bases, with 9 bases between the two germline ends.

Of note for this clonotype: A much larger clone lies a single base off, so this may be a read error. The rearrangement links TRBV7-2 to TRBJ2-2, with 11 bases matching TRBD2. This CDR3 contains 15 residues. The germline V gene has CDR1 SGHTA and CDR2 FQGNSA. V lost 5 bases, J lost 3 bases, and 2 bases stayed unmatched. The CDR3 reads CASSQGLADTGELFF. CDR3 coding DNA: TGTGCCAGCAGCCAGGGACTAGCGGACACCGGGGAGCTGTTTTTT. Full variable domain (missing parts from reference TRBV7-2 and TRBJ2-2): GAGVSQSPSNKVTEKGKDVELRCDPISGHTALYWYRQSLGQGLEFLIYFQGNSAPDKSGLPSDRFSAERTGGSVSTLTIQRTQQEDSAVYLCASSQGLADTGELFFGEGSRLTVL.